This T cell receptor beta chain came from a study of vaccination and CD4 T cells after COVID-19. Study overall: In the control cultures, a CEFX pool, an HIV-1 Nef pool, or no peptide was supplied. Study-wide results and caveats: Convalescent patients saw a median around 86% of their reactive clones show up only after vaccination.

Treatment: roughly ten-day PBMC culture with coronavirus spike peptide pools or control peptides (ViraFEST assay). With regard to this clonotype: What it recognizes is unknown.

Germline trimming cut 0 bases from V and 9 bases from J; bases unmatched to any gene: 6. The CDR3 is made up of 15 amino acids. CDR1 and CDR2 from the germline V gene are WNHNN and SYGVQD (reference sequence). Cultured CD4+ T-cell DNA underwent Oncomine TCR Beta short-read sequencing. Genomic DNA was isolated from cultured CD4+ T cells. TCRdb reprocessed the PCR reads via MiXCR and lists one record per CDR3 protein. The sample has roughly 14,000 distinct CDR3 sequences; roughly 54% are singletons. The V and J genes are TRBV10-1 and TRBJ2-1; 9 positions agree with TRBD1. Sequencing was done on a sample of CD4+ T cells from blood, cultured in vitro. The receptor was derived from a human donor who had recovered from COVID-19. CDR3 sequence reads: CASSESGTGMGEQFF. In DNA, the CDR3 is TGCGCCAGCAGTGAGTCTGGGACAGGGATGGGTGAGCAGTTCTTC.